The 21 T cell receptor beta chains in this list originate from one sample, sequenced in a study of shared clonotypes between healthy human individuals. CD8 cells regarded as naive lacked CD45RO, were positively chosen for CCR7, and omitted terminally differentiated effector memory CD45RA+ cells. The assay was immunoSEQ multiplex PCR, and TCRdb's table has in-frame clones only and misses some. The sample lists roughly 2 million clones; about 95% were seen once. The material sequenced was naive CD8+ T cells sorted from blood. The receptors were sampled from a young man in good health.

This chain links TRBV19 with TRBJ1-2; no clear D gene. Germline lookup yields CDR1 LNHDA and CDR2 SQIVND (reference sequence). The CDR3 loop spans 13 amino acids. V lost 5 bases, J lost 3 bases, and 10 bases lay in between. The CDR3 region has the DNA TGTGCCAGTAGTTCCAGACAACACTATGGCTACACCTTC. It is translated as CASSSRQHYGYTF.

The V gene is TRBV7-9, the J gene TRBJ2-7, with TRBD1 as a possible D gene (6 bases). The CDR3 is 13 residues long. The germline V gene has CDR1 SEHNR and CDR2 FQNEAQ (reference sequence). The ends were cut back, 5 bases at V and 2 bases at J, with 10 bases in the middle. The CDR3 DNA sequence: TGTGCCAGCAGCGACGGACAGACCTACGAGCAGTACTTC. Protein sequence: CASSDGQTYEQYF.

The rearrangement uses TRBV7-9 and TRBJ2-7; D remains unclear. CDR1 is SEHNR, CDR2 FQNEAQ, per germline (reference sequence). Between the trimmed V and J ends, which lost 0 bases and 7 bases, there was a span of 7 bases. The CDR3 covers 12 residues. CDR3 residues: CASSLAVSEQYF. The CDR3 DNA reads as TGTGCCAGCAGCTTAGCTGTGAGTGAGCAGTACTTC.

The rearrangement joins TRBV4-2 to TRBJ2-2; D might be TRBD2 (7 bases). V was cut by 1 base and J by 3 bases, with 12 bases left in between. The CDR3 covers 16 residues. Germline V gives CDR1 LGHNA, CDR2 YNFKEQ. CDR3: CASSQVGGLDTGELFF. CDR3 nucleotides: TGTGCCAGCAGCCAAGTGGGGGGGCTGGACACCGGGGAGCTGTTTTTT.

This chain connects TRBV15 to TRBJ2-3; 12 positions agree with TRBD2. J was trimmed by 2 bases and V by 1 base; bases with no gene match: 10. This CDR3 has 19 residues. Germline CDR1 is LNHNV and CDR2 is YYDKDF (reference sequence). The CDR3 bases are TGTGCCACCAGCAGAGGGGGCCCTCTAGCGGGGGGGTCCACAGATACGCAGTATTTT. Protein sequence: CATSRGGPLAGGSTDTQYF.

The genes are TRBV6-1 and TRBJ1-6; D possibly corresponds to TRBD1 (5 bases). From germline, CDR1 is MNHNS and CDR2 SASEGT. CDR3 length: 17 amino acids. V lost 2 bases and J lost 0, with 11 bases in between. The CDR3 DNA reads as TGTGCCAGCAGTGAATCAGGGTGGGTCTCCTATAATTCACCCCTCCACTTT. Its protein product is CASSESGWVSYNSPLHF.

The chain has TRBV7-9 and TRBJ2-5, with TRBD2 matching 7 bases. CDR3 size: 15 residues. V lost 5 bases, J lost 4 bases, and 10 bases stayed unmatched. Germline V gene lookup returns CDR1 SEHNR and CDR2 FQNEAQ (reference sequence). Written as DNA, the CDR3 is TGTGCCAGCAGCCCCTCCGAGGCGGGGGTAGAGACCCAGTACTTC. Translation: CASSPSEAGVETQYF.

Here the CDR3 DNA reads TGCAGCGTTGCGACAGGGCCGGGGACTGAAGCTTTCTTT. Encoded protein: CSVATGPGTEAFF. The chain recombines TRBV29-1 with TRBJ1-1; 7 bases match TRBD1. The V segment lost 4 bases and the J segment 5 bases; nucleotides outside the gene matches: 7. Germline V gives CDR1 SQVTM, CDR2 ANQGSEA. This CDR3 is 13 amino acids long.

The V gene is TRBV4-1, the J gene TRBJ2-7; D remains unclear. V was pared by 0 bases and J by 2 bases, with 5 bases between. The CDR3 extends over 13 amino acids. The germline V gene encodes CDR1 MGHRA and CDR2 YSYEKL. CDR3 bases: TGCGCCAGCAGCCAAGACGAAGCCTACGAGCAGTACTTC. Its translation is CASSQDEAYEQYF.

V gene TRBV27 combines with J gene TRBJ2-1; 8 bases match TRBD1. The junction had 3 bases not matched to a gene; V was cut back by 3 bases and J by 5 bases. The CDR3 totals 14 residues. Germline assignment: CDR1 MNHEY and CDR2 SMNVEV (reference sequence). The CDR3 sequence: CASSFGQGHNEQFF. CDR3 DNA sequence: TGTGCCAGCAGTTTCGGACAGGGACACAATGAGCAGTTCTTC.

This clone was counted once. CDR3 in amino acids: CASSLGLLGETQYF. The CDR3, as DNA: TGTGCCAGCAGCTTAGGCCTACTTGGGGAGACCCAGTACTTC. V usage is TRBV13 and J usage is TRBJ2-5; D not resolved. The CDR3 has 14 amino acids. CDR1 and CDR2 (germline): PRHDT, FYEKMQ (reference sequence). The V gene lost 0 bases and the J gene lost 5 bases, with 10 bases spanning the gap.

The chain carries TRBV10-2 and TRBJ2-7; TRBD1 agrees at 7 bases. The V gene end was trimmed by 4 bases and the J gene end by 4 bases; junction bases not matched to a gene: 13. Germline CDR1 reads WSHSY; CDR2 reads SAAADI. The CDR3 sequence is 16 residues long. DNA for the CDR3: TGCGCCAGCAGTGGCGGAACCGGGACAGAGAATTACGAGCAGTACTTC. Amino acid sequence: CASSGGTGTENYEQYF.

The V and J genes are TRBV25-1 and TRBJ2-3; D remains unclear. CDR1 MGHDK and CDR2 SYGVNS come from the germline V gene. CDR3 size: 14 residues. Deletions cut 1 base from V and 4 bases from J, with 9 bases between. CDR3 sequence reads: CASSEFTRADTQYF. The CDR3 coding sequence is TGTGCCAGCAGTGAATTTACCCGGGCAGATACGCAGTATTTT.

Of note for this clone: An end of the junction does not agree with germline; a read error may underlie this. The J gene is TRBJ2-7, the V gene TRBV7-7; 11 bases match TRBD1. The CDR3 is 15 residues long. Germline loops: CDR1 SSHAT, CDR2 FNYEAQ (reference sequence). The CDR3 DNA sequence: TGTGCTAGCAGCCCCGGGACAGGGGGAAGTGACGAGCAGTACTTC. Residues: CASSPGTGGSDEQYF. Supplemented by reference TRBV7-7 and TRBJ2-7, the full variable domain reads GAGVSQSPRYKVTKRGQDVTLRCDPISSHATLYWYQQALGQGPEFLTYFNYEAQPDKSGLPSDRFSAERPEGSISTLTIQRTEQRDSAMYRCASSPGTGGSDEQYFGPGTRLTVT.

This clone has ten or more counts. This CDR3 reads CASSVDSGLVGELFF. The CDR3 DNA reads TGTGCCAGCAGCGTAGATTCGGGGTTGGTCGGGGAGCTGTTTTTT. The rearrangement uses TRBV9 and TRBJ2-2; a possible D gene is TRBD2 (5 bases). The germline V gene has CDR1 SGDLS and CDR2 YYNGEE. The ends were cut back, 0 bases at V and 7 bases at J, with 13 bases in the middle. The CDR3 consists of 15 residues.

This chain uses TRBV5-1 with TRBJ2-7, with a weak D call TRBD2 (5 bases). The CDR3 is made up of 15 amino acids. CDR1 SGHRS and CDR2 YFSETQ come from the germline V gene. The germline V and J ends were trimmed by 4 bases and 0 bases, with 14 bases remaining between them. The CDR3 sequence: CASSHERESSYEQYF. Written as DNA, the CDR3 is TGCGCCAGCAGCCACGAGAGGGAGAGCTCCTACGAGCAGTACTTC. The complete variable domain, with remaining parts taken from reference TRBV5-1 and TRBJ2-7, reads KAGVTQTPRYLIKTRGQQVTLSCSPISGHRSVSWYQQTPGQGLQFLFEYFSETQRNKGNFPGRFSGRQFSNSRSEMNVSTLELGDSALYLCASSHERESSYEQYFGPGTRLTVT.

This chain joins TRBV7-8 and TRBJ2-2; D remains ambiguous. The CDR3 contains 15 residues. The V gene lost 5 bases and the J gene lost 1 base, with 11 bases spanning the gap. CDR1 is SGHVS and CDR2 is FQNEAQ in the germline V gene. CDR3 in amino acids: CASSPLAGNTGELFF. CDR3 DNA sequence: TGTGCCAGCAGCCCCTTAGCCGGGAACACCGGGGAGCTGTTTTTT.

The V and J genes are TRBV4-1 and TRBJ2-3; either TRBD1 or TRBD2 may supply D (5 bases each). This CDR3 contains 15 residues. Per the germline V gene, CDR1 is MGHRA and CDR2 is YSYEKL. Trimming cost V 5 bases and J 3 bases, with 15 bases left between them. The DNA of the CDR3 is TGCGCCAGCAGCTTGCAGGGCCCGGGGACAGATACGCAGTATTTT. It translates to CASSLQGPGTDTQYF.

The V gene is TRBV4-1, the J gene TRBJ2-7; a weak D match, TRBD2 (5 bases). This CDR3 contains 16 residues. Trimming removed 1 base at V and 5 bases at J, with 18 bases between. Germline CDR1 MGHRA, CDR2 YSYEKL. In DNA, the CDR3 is TGCGCCAGCAGCCAAGGGGGAGCCAGTCTCTTCCACGAGCAGTACTTC. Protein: CASSQGGASLFHEQYF.

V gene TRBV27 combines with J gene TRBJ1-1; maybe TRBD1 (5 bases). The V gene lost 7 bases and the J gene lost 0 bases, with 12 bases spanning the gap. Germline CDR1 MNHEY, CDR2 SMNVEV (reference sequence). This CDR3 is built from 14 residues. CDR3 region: CASKLQGVNTEAFF. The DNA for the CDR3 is TGTGCCAGCAAGCTCCAGGGCGTGAACACTGAAGCTTTCTTT.

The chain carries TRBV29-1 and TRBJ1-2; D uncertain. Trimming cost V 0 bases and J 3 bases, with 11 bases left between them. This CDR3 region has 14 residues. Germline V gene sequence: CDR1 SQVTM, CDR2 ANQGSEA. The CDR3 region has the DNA TGCAGCGTTGAAGATGTGACGCGGGACTATGGCTACACCTTC. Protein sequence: CSVEDVTRDYGYTF.